One sample yielded the 14 T cell receptor beta chains listed below, sequenced in a study of T-cell reconstitution after alpha-beta-depleted transplantation in children. A TCRbeta library incorporating unique molecular identifiers was prepared. Each CDR3 protein gets one entry after TCRdb re-called the PCR reads with MiXCR. The sample records just over 950,000 distinct CDR3 sequences, about 30% being singletons. The sequencing used PBMCs, mostly from graft donor cells, collected 360 days after TCRalphabeta/CD19-depleted stem cell transplant. These receptors were obtained from a boy less than two years old who had a stem cell transplant for SCID, so the T cells may come from the graft donor.

This clonotype was detected only a few times. The genes are TRBV29-1 and TRBJ2-1; no clear D. Germline V lookup: CDR1 SQVTM, CDR2 ANQGSEA. Trimming stripped 3 bases from V and 4 bases from J, with 10 bases between. CDR3 length: 13 amino acids. The CDR3 DNA follows: TGCAGCGTTGATCGCCTAAAATACAATGAGCAGTTCTTC. Translation gives CSVDRLKYNEQFF.

The chain couples TRBV20-1 to TRBJ2-1; 10 bases match TRBD2. The trim removed 3 bases at V and 5 bases at J, leaving 4 bases unmatched. Germline CDR1 DFQATT, CDR2 SNEGSKA (reference sequence). This CDR3 is built from 14 residues. The CDR3 coding sequence is TGCAGTGCTAGGGGGACTAGCGTGAACAATGAGCAGTTCTTC. Translation gives CSARGTSVNNEQFF.

This clonotype was seen more than once but under ten times. V is TRBV3-1 and J is TRBJ2-1; possibly TRBD1 or TRBD2 for D (5 bases each). The V end lost 1 base, the J end lost 4 bases, and 11 bases lay between the germline ends. The germline CDR1 and CDR2 sequences are LGHDT and YNNKEL (reference sequence). The CDR3 has 15 amino acids. CDR3 nucleotide sequence: TGTGCCAGCAGCCAAGGGGGGAATCTTTACAATGAGCAGTTCTTC. Protein product: CASSQGGNLYNEQFF.

This clonotype was seen only a few times. V gene TRBV2 combines with J gene TRBJ2-7; weak D call: TRBD1 (5 bases). Germline V CDR1 and CDR2: SNHLY, FYNNEI. The V and J ends lost 0 bases and 2 bases respectively, with 23 bases between them. There are 19 residues in the CDR3. The CDR3 nucleotides read TGTGCCAGCAGTGAAGCTGCCCTAAGCATAGGACAATCTCCCTACGAGCAGTACTTC. It yields the protein CASSEAALSIGQSPYEQYF.

There are many counts of this clonotype. J is TRBJ2-1 and V is TRBV12-3 or TRBV12-4, with 10 bases aligning to TRBD2. There are 15 residues in the CDR3. V was pared by 6 bases and J by 1 base, with 3 bases of the junction left unmatched. In DNA form, the CDR3 reads TGTGCCAGCAGCTTTAGCGGGGGGTCCTACAATGAGCAGTTCTTC. It specifies CASSFSGGSYNEQFF.

This clonotype appeared a few times. The chain recombines TRBV11-2 with TRBJ2-5, with D tentatively TRBD2 (7 bases). CDR3 size: 17 residues. The germline gives CDR1 SGHAT, CDR2 FQNNGV. V was cut by 5 bases and J by 3 bases, with 22 bases left in between. The CDR3 here is CASSTPAGAQAKETQYF. For the CDR3, the DNA is TGTGCCAGCAGCACCCCGGCGGGGGCCCAAGCAAAAGAGACCCAGTACTTC. Full variable domain (missing parts from reference TRBV11-2 and TRBJ2-5): EAGVAQSPRYKIIEKRQSVAFWCNPISGHATLYWYQQILGQGPKLLIQFQNNGVVDDSQLPKDRFSAERLKGVDSTLKIQPAKLEDSAVYLCASSTPAGAQAKETQYFGPGTRLLVL.

The chain uses TRBV15 and TRBJ2-7, with TRBD1 matching 10 bases. The CDR3 runs to 16 residues. Germline loops: CDR1 LNHNV, CDR2 YYDKDF (reference sequence). The V gene end was trimmed by 5 bases and the J gene end by 2 bases; junction bases not matched to a gene: 9. CDR3 coding DNA: TGTGCCACCAGCCATTCCTCCGGGACAGGGGCCTACGAGCAGTACTTC. Its protein product is CATSHSSGTGAYEQYF.

The J gene is TRBJ2-1, the V gene TRBV3-1; weak D call: TRBD2 (6 bases). The germline V and J ends were trimmed by 4 bases and 9 bases, with 13 bases remaining between them. Germline V gene sequence: CDR1 LGHDT, CDR2 YNNKEL (reference sequence). CDR3 length: 13 amino acids. The CDR3 coding sequence is TGTGCCAGCAGCCTAGATCAGGGAGGTGAGCAGTTCTTC. Translation: CASSLDQGGEQFF.

This clonotype came up a few times. This chain joins TRBV12-3 or TRBV12-4 and TRBJ1-1; D uncertain. V was trimmed by 2 bases and J by 5 bases, leaving 12 bases between them. The CDR3 has 14 residues. The CDR3 region has the DNA TGTGCCAGCAGTTTACCTGGGTGGGGTACTGAAGCTTTCTTT. Its protein product is CASSLPGWGTEAFF.

This clonotype has just a few counts. This rearrangement joins TRBV28 to TRBJ1-1; D unresolved. CDR3 length: 12 residues. The germline gives CDR1 MDHEN, CDR2 SYDVKM. V lost 5 bases and J 6 bases, leaving 10 bases between the germline ends. The CDR3 here is CASSRISAEAFF. The CDR3 DNA is TGTGCCAGCAGTCGAATATCAGCTGAAGCTTTCTTT.

The table lists this clonotype with a few counts. V usage is TRBV20-1 and J usage is TRBJ1-5; 7 bases align to TRBD1. The germline V gene has CDR1 DFQATT and CDR2 SNEGSKA (reference sequence). This CDR3 region has 18 residues. After removal of 1 base from V and 0 bases from J, the junction contained 12 bases not matched to a gene. The CDR3 DNA is TGCAGTGCTAGAGGGGACAGCCGGTACCCATATAGCAATCAGCCCCAGCATTTT. It yields the protein CSARGDSRYPYSNQPQHF.

The chain is built from TRBV7-6 and TRBJ1-4, with a possible D match to TRBD1 (5 bases). The CDR3 has 19 amino acids. The V and J ends lost 5 bases and 0 bases respectively, with 22 bases between them. Germline loops: CDR1 SGHVS, CDR2 FNYEAQ. The CDR3 DNA is TGTGCCAGCAGCCAAAAACCCACCTTGTGGGGGGCAACTAATGAAAAACTGTTTTTT. This codes for CASSQKPTLWGATNEKLFF.

CDR3 DNA: TGCGCCAGCAGCCAAGGGGCTAGAGCGGGGGGAGAGACCCAGTACTTC. This sequence encodes CASSQGARAGGETQYF. This chain joins TRBV4-3 and TRBJ2-5, with 9 bases fitting TRBD2. Germline V CDR1 and CDR2: LGHNA, YSLEER. There are 16 residues in the CDR3. Unmatched junction bases numbered 7, after V lost 1 base and J lost 4 bases.

This clonotype turned up a few times. V gene TRBV20-1 combines with J gene TRBJ1-2, with D possibly TRBD1 on 5 matching bases. The CDR3 runs to 12 residues. Between the trimmed V and J ends, which lost 6 bases and 4 bases, there was a span of 12 bases. Germline loops: CDR1 DFQATT, CDR2 SNEGSKA (reference sequence). The CDR3: CSAGDRIYGYTF. For the CDR3, the DNA is TGCAGTGCAGGAGACAGAATCTATGGCTACACCTTC.